Each of the 5 T cell receptor beta chains below was sequenced from the same sample in a study of cytomegalovirus exposure and HLA in healthy donors. This PCR relied on a set of 60 Vbeta primers and 13 Jbeta primers. The method was immunoSEQ multiplex PCR; TCRdb's version includes in-frame clones alone and lacks a portion of them. The specimen's table records about 210,000 clones. The sequencing input was PBMCs. The receptors here all came from a woman aged 25 to 39 in good health and CMV-seropositive.

V and J are TRBV30 and TRBJ1-4, with 8 nucleotides matching TRBD1. The germline V gene encodes CDR1 GTSNPN and CDR2 SVGIG (reference sequence). The CDR3 runs to 15 residues. V was clipped by 1 base and J by 7 bases; unmatched bases: 8. The CDR3 DNA reads TGTGCCTGGAGTGCCGACAGGGGTGGAGTTGAAAAACTGTTTTTT. This encodes CAWSADRGGVEKLFF.

The rearrangement uses TRBV6-5 and TRBJ2-5, with TRBD2 matching 11 bases. CDR3 length: 14 residues. Looked up from germline, CDR1 is MNHEY and CDR2 is SVGAGI. The V and J ends lost 5 bases and 7 bases, in that order; junction bases with no gene match: 6. The CDR3 DNA reads as TGTGCCAGCAGTCCTACTAGCGGGGGATGGACCCAGTACTTC. Protein: CASSPTSGGWTQYF.

V usage is TRBV11-3 and J usage is TRBJ2-1, with a weak D call TRBD2 (5 bases). There are 15 residues in the CDR3. V lost 2 bases and J lost 2, with 10 bases in between. The germline CDR1 and CDR2 sequences are SGHNT and YENEEA. The CDR3 sequence is CASSLRPGAYNEQFF. The DNA for the CDR3 is TGTGCCAGCAGCTTAAGGCCCGGGGCCTACAATGAGCAGTTCTTC.

The chain is built from TRBV6-6 and TRBJ1-2, with TRBD1 as a possible D gene (5 bases). CDR3 length equals 16 residues. The germline CDR1 and CDR2 sequences are MNHNY and SVGAGI (reference sequence). V lost 6 bases and J 3 bases, leaving 20 bases between the germline ends. CDR3 sequence (DNA): TGTGCCAGCAGCCCGGGGGGAAGGGCTGGGGACTATGGCTACACCTTC. Its protein product is CASSPGGRAGDYGYTF.

Points on this clone: This sample also contains other DNA sequences that code for the same CDR3. The chain joins TRBV15 to TRBJ2-5, with TRBD1 as a possible D gene (5 bases). This CDR3 contains 16 residues. Germline V gene data show CDR1 as LNHNV and CDR2 as YYDKDF (reference sequence). The V and J ends lost 0 bases and 2 bases respectively, with 13 bases between them. The CDR3: CATSRDPRADQETQYF. CDR3 in DNA: TGTGCCACCAGCAGAGATCCCAGGGCGGATCAAGAGACCCAGTACTTC.